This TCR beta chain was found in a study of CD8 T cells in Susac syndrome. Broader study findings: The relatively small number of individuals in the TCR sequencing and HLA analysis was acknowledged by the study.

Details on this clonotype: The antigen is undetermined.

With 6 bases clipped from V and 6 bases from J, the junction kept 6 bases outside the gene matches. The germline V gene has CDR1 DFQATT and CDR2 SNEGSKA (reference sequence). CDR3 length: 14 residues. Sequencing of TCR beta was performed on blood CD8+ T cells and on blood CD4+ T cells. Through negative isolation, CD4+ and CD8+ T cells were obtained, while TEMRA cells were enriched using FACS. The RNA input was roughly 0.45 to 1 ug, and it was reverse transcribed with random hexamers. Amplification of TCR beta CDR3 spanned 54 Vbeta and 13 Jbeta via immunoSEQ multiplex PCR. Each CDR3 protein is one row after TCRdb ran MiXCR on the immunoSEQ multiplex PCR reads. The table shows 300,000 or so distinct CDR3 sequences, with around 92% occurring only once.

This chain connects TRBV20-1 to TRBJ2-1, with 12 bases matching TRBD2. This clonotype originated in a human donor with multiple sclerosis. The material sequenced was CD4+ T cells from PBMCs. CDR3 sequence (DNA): TGCAGTGCCCAGACTAGCGGGAGCGTCAATGAGCAGTTCTTC. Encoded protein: CSAQTSGSVNEQFF.